The 32 T cell receptor beta chains below all came from one sample that was sequenced in a study of blood T cell repertoires in COVID-19. Repertoires were generated with immunoSEQ multiplex PCR, while TCRdb's copy carries only in-frame clones and drops some. The repertoire includes tens of thousands of clones, around nine tenths of them detected once, and roughly 12% sits in the top ten. Sequencing used peripheral blood. The receptor set was obtained from a human donor in a cohort sampled during active COVID-19. The donor label of this sample is uncertain.

The gene calls are TRBV5-1 and TRBJ2-1; D is undetermined. Germline V gene sequence: CDR1 SGHRS, CDR2 YFSETQ. Trimming took 4 bases from V and 9 from J, leaving 14 bases between them. This CDR3 has 13 amino acids. Here the CDR3 DNA reads TGCGCCAGCAGCCCCGCGACTGCTGGTGAGCAGTTCTTC. It yields the protein CASSPATAGEQFF.

V usage is TRBV4-2 and J usage is TRBJ2-1, with 7 positions matching TRBD2. V was clipped by 1 base and J by 10 bases; unmatched bases: 4. The CDR3 sequence is 13 residues long. CDR1 is LGHNA, CDR2 YNFKEQ, per germline. The CDR3: CASSQGGGGEQFF. The CDR3 nucleotides read TGTGCCAGCAGCCAAGGCGGGGGTGGCGAGCAGTTCTTC.

This chain links TRBV19 with TRBJ2-4; 7 bases line up with TRBD1. With 6 bases clipped from V and 12 bases from J, the junction kept 8 bases outside the gene matches. This CDR3 has 12 amino acids. Germline V CDR1 and CDR2: LNHDA, SQIVND (reference sequence). CDR3 nucleotide sequence: TGTGCCAGTAGGACAGGGATCGGCGATCAGTACTTC. Translation gives CASRTGIGDQYF.

The chain has TRBV25-1 and TRBJ2-7, with TRBD1 matching 7 bases. The junction had 5 bases not matched to a gene; V was cut back by 1 base and J by 5 bases. The germline V gene has CDR1 MGHDK and CDR2 SYGVNS. The CDR3 runs 14 residues. The CDR3 loop reads CASSEWGQTHEQYF. The CDR3 DNA reads as TGTGCCAGCAGTGAATGGGGACAGACCCACGAGCAGTACTTC.

CDR3 DNA: TGTGCCAGCAGCGTCGACCAGGGCGGATGGGGCTACACCTTC. This codes for CASSVDQGGWGYTF. This chain links TRBV9 with TRBJ1-2, with a weak D call TRBD1 (5 bases). The CDR3 extends over 14 amino acids. The V and J ends lost 2 bases and 8 bases respectively, with 16 bases between them. The germline V gene has CDR1 SGDLS and CDR2 YYNGEE.

This chain connects TRBV2 to TRBJ2-5; D is perhaps TRBD1 (5 bases). The CDR3 has 12 amino acids. The V gene lost 8 bases and the J gene lost 2 bases, with 9 bases spanning the gap. Germline CDR1 and CDR2: SNHLY and FYNNEI. As DNA, the CDR3 is TGTGCCAGCCGCAGGGTTCAAGAGACCCAGTACTTC. As protein: CASRRVQETQYF. Full variable domain (remainder filled in from reference TRBV2 and TRBJ2-5): EPEVTQTPSHQVTQMGQEVILRCVPISNHLYFYWYRQILGQKVEFLVSFYNNEISEKSEIFDDQFSVERPDGSNFTLKIRSTKLEDSAMYFCASRRVQETQYFGPGTRLLVL.

CDR3 DNA sequence: TGTGCCAGCAGTCAAACAGGGAACACCGGGGAGCTGTTTTTT. Its translation: CASSQTGNTGELFF. The gene calls are TRBV7-3 and TRBJ2-2; D is perhaps TRBD1 (5 bases). The CDR3 totals 14 residues. Trimming removed 6 bases at V and 1 base at J, with 9 bases between. Per germline, CDR1 SGHTA and CDR2 FQGTGA.

This sequence joins TRBV9 and TRBJ2-5, with D maybe TRBD1 (5 bases). From germline, CDR1 is SGDLS and CDR2 YYNGEE. The length of the CDR3 is 13 residues. Deletions cut 3 bases from V and 1 base from J, with 7 bases between. The chain's CDR3 is CASSADSQETQYF. CDR3 bases: TGTGCCAGCAGCGCCGACAGCCAAGAGACCCAGTACTTC.

This chain joins TRBV28 and TRBJ1-6; D perhaps matches TRBD1 (6 bases). Trimming removed 7 bases from V and 1 base from J, with 14 bases in between. This CDR3 is built from 16 residues. Per germline, CDR1 MDHEN and CDR2 SYDVKM. The CDR3 region has the DNA TGTGCCAGCAAAGTCGGGGGGCAATCCTATAATTCACCCCTCCACTTT. Translation gives CASKVGGQSYNSPLHF.

The genes are TRBV12-5 and TRBJ1-5; D not resolved. The CDR3 spans 14 residues. Germline-derived CDR1 and CDR2 are LGHNT and FRNRAP. With 3 bases removed from V and 5 bases from J, the gap between germline ends came to 11 bases. CDR3 in DNA: TGTGCTAGTGGTTTTGGGCAGCAAGATCAGCCCCAGCATTTT. Amino acid sequence: CASGFGQQDQPQHF.

The V gene is TRBV11-3, the J gene TRBJ2-1, with D possibly TRBD1 on 6 matching bases. CDR1 and CDR2 (germline): SGHNT, YENEEA. V was shortened by 1 base and J by 5 bases, with 12 bases between the two germline ends. The CDR3 totals 15 residues. CDR3 loop: CASSLASGVNNEQFF. Written as DNA, the CDR3 is TGTGCCAGCAGCTTAGCATCAGGGGTCAACAATGAGCAGTTCTTC.

The chain links TRBV5-8 to TRBJ1-1; D ambiguous. This CDR3 spans 13 amino acids. The ends were cut back, 1 base at V and 0 bases at J, with 4 bases in the middle. The germline gives CDR1 SGHTS, CDR2 YDEGEE. The CDR3 spells CASSLFMNTEAFF. DNA for the CDR3: TGTGCCAGCAGCTTGTTTATGAACACTGAAGCTTTCTTT.

This clone appeared a few times. V and J are TRBV11-2 and TRBJ2-3; D not resolved. Per germline, CDR1 SGHAT and CDR2 FQNNGV. Trimming stripped 1 base from V and 4 bases from J, with 12 bases between. The CDR3 has 15 amino acids. CDR3 amino acids: CASSLGLAFSDTQYF. In DNA, the CDR3 is TGTGCCAGCAGCTTAGGCTTGGCTTTTTCAGATACGCAGTATTTT.

This clone showed up just once. This chain links TRBV19 with TRBJ2-7; D might be TRBD1 (6 bases). The ends were cut back, 5 bases at V and 3 bases at J, with 11 bases in the middle. This CDR3 comprises 13 residues. Germline V lookup: CDR1 LNHDA, CDR2 SQIVND (reference sequence). CDR3 sequence: CASSPDRNYEQYF. As DNA, the CDR3 is TGTGCCAGTAGTCCGGACAGAAACTACGAGCAGTACTTC.

The chain is built from TRBV5-1 and TRBJ2-7; D unclear. The germline V gene has CDR1 SGHRS and CDR2 YFSETQ. This CDR3 spans 13 amino acids. The V end lost 4 bases, the J end lost 4 bases, and 12 bases lay between the germline ends. CDR3 nucleotide sequence: TGCGCCAGCAGCCCGGATATCGGGTACGAGCAGTACTTC. Translation gives CASSPDIGYEQYF.

This chain uses TRBV27 with TRBJ2-3; 9 bases map to TRBD2. Germline trimming cut 2 bases from V and 7 bases from J; bases unmatched to any gene: 7. CDR3 length: 15 amino acids. CDR1 is MNHEY, CDR2 SMNVEV, per germline (reference sequence). In DNA, the CDR3 is TGTGCCAGCAGTTTAACGGCGGGAGGGCCGAATACGCAGTATTTT. Translated, it gives CASSLTAGGPNTQYF.

This clone is deemed medium-sized (0.01 to 0.1%). This CDR3 is CASSPRRTGGGAEAFF. The DNA of the CDR3 is TGTGCCAGCAGCCCAAGGAGGACAGGGGGCGGGGCTGAAGCTTTCTTT. This sequence joins TRBV7-9 and TRBJ1-1; 11 nucleotides line up with TRBD1. CDR1 SEHNR and CDR2 FQNEAQ come from the germline V gene (reference sequence). V lost 5 bases, J lost 6 bases, and 11 bases stayed unmatched. CDR3 length: 16 residues.

This chain uses TRBV6-1 with TRBJ1-5, with no clear D. In germline, CDR1 is MNHNS, CDR2 SASEGT. V dropped 1 base and J dropped 6 bases, with 4 bases sitting between them. This CDR3 region has 12 residues. The CDR3 DNA reads as TGTGCCAGCAGTGAAGGAGTTCAGCCCCAGCATTTT. This sequence encodes CASSEGVQPQHF.

The chain couples TRBV7-9 to TRBJ2-2, with 7 positions matching TRBD1. The length of the CDR3 is 15 residues. Germline V gene sequence: CDR1 SEHNR, CDR2 FQNEAQ (reference sequence). J was trimmed by 4 bases and V by 5 bases; bases with no gene match: 7. The CDR3 reads CASSPPTGVTGELFF. CDR3 in DNA: TGTGCCAGCAGCCCGCCAACAGGGGTCACCGGGGAGCTGTTTTTT.

The V call is TRBV6-5, the J call TRBJ2-3; TRBD2 is a possible D gene (5 bases). Germline CDR1 and CDR2: MNHEY and SVGAGI. Between the trimmed V and J ends, which lost 6 bases and 1 base, there was a span of 8 bases. The CDR3 has 13 residues. The CDR3 sequence: CASSPRGTDTQYF. CDR3 sequence (DNA): TGTGCCAGCAGCCCGCGGGGCACAGATACGCAGTATTTT.

The chain uses TRBV28 and TRBJ1-6; TRBD1 matches at 7 bases. This CDR3 is 16 amino acids long. Germline V lookup: CDR1 MDHEN, CDR2 SYDVKM. V shed 5 bases, J shed 2 bases, and the junction held 6 bases outside the gene matches. The CDR3 loop is CASSPQGTAYNSPLHF. CDR3 nucleotide sequence: TGTGCCAGCAGTCCACAGGGGACGGCCTATAATTCACCCCTCCACTTT.

The chain carries TRBV23-1 and TRBJ1-6; TRBD1 agrees at 11 bases. TRBV23-1 is given ORF status, its function remaining uncertain. The CDR3 loop spans 15 amino acids. J was trimmed by 5 bases and V by 8 bases; bases with no gene match: 5. CDR3 nucleotide sequence: TGCGCCAGCGCGGGACAGGGGGTTCATAATTCACCCCTCCACTTT. This codes for CASAGQGVHNSPLHF.

The chain joins TRBV5-4 to TRBJ2-5; D gene uncertain. V was pared by 0 bases and J by 2 bases, with 8 bases between. The CDR3 is 14 amino acids. Per germline, CDR1 SGHNT and CDR2 YYREEE (reference sequence). In DNA form, the CDR3 reads TGTGCCAGCAGCTTGGCCTACAGACAAGAGACCCAGTACTTC. Its protein product is CASSLAYRQETQYF.

V is TRBV30 and J is TRBJ1-4, with 8 bases fitting TRBD1. From germline, CDR1 is GTSNPN and CDR2 SVGIG (reference sequence). There are 15 residues in the CDR3. The J segment lost 5 bases and the V segment lost 2 bases, leaving 7 bases of the junction unmatched. This CDR3 is CAWSWAGGLNEKLFF. CDR3 coding DNA: TGTGCCTGGAGTTGGGCAGGGGGCTTGAATGAAAAACTGTTTTTT.

The chain couples TRBV18 to TRBJ2-1; tentative D call: TRBD2 (6 bases). This CDR3 region has 13 residues. From germline, CDR1 is KGHSH and CDR2 LQKENI. V was pared by 5 bases and J by 8 bases, with 13 bases between. The CDR3 nucleotides are TGTGCCAGCTCAGCGACTAGTTTTCATGAGCAGTTCTTC. This gives the protein CASSATSFHEQFF.

In regard to this clone: A junction boundary mismatches the germline segment, possibly from a read error. The chain has TRBV7-7 and TRBJ2-7, with 9 nucleotides matching TRBD2. This CDR3 contains 16 residues. Per the germline V gene, CDR1 is SSHAT and CDR2 is FNYEAQ (reference sequence). CDR3 sequence reads: CASSLAAGGNIDEQYF. The CDR3 DNA follows: TGTGCTAGCAGCTTAGCGGCGGGAGGGAACATCGACGAGCAGTACTTC. The full variable domain, rest sourced from reference TRBV7-7 and TRBJ2-7, is GAGVSQSPRYKVTKRGQDVTLRCDPISSHATLYWYQQALGQGPEFLTYFNYEAQPDKSGLPSDRFSAERPEGSISTLTIQRTEQRDSAMYRCASSLAAGGNIDEQYFGPGTRLTVT.

The chain uses TRBV3-1 (or the pseudogene TRBV3-2) and TRBJ1-2; a possible D gene is TRBD1 (5 bases). V was trimmed by 4 bases and J by 4 bases, leaving 7 bases between them. Germline CDR1 and CDR2: LGHDT and YNNKEL (reference sequence). This CDR3 is 12 amino acids long. The CDR3: CASSPGGYGYTF. CDR3 bases: TGTGCCAGCAGCCCCGGGGGCTATGGCTACACCTTC.

V gene TRBV3-1 (or the pseudogene TRBV3-2) combines with J gene TRBJ2-3; maybe TRBD1 (5 bases). Trimming pared 6 bases from V and 0 bases from J, leaving 7 bases between. CDR1 and CDR2 (germline): LGHDT, YNNKEL (reference sequence). This CDR3 is built from 13 residues. CDR3 sequence reads: CASSRQSTDTQYF. The CDR3 coding sequence is TGTGCCAGCAGTCGACAGAGCACAGATACGCAGTATTTT.

This chain joins TRBV5-1 and TRBJ2-4; maybe TRBD1 (6 bases). V was shortened by 2 bases and J by 6 bases, with 9 bases between the two germline ends. The CDR3 is 13 amino acids. Germline values: CDR1 SGHRS, CDR2 YFSETQ. The CDR3 loop is CASSLTGRNIQYF. CDR3 bases: TGCGCCAGCAGCTTAACAGGGCGAAACATTCAGTACTTC. The full variable domain, with the rest looked up from reference TRBV5-1 and TRBJ2-4, is KAGVTQTPRYLIKTRGQQVTLSCSPISGHRSVSWYQQTPGQGLQFLFEYFSETQRNKGNFPGRFSGRQFSNSRSEMNVSTLELGDSALYLCASSLTGRNIQYFGAGTRLSVL.

The chain recombines TRBV24-1 with TRBJ2-7; no reliable D call. The germline V gene has CDR1 KGHDR and CDR2 SFDVKD. The length of the CDR3 is 11 residues. V was clipped by 9 bases and J by 5 bases, with 10 bases between them. CDR3 in DNA: TGTGCCACCTCTGGCGGCCACGAGCAGTACTTC. Translating gives CATSGGHEQYF.

This clone was found once. The chain links TRBV5-4 to TRBJ2-7; 10 bases are a match to TRBD2. The CDR3 length is 15 residues. With 1 base clipped from V and 1 base from J, the junction kept 2 bases outside the gene matches. Germline CDR1 and CDR2: SGHNT and YYREEE (reference sequence). In nucleotides, the CDR3 is TGTGCCAGCAGCTTGAGCGGGAGGGCATCCTACGAGCAGTACTTC. Translation gives CASSLSGRASYEQYF.

The CDR3 loop reads CASSFGTAYNEQFF. CDR3 nucleotide sequence: TGCGCCAGCAGCTTCGGGACAGCCTACAATGAGCAGTTCTTC. The chain combines TRBV5-1 with TRBJ2-1, with 7 positions matching TRBD1. Trimming at V came to 2 bases and at J to 2 bases, leaving 1 base not matched to a gene. The CDR3 sequence is 14 residues long. Germline CDR1 is SGHRS and CDR2 is YFSETQ.